This T cell receptor beta chain appears in the sequencing data of a study of patients and donors after allogeneic stem cell transplantation (TCRdb year 2020). This clonotype has a handful of counts. Its antigen has not been determined. The input lacks base qualities; no much larger clone sits a single base away. The library was made by RT-PCR. The sequencing machine was a NextSeq 550. TCRdb applied fastp at Q25 and MiXCR to the public reads, then kept only in-frame beta chains. Every distinct CDR3 protein forms one entry, paired with its most common genes and DNA. The sample table contains approximately 170,000 distinct CDR3 sequences; only one count was recorded for 30% of them. The top ten hold approximately 3.5% of the sample. Sequencing was done on a sample of blood, either unsorted or a sorted T cell fraction (not recorded which). The sequence derives from a human donor who was either an allogeneic HSCT recipient or a stem cell or donor lymphocyte infusion donor (not recorded which). It is not recorded whose cells these are; they may come from a transplant donor.

Read as DNA, the sequence is TGTGCCAGCAGCCCGGGACAGCTCGAGCAGTACTTC. Its coded protein is CASSPGQLEQYF. The rearrangement combines TRBV5-6 with TRBJ2-7; TRBD1 aligns with 7 central bases. CDR1 and CDR2 were assigned from the germline V gene as SGHDT and YYEEEE. The CDR3 contains 12 residues, cysteine and phenylalanine counted. Of the read, only the CDR3 DNA is kept; its 36 bases are in frame from base 1. Trimming leaves V shorter by 4 bases and J shorter by 6 bases, with the junction holding 4 bases beyond the gene matches.